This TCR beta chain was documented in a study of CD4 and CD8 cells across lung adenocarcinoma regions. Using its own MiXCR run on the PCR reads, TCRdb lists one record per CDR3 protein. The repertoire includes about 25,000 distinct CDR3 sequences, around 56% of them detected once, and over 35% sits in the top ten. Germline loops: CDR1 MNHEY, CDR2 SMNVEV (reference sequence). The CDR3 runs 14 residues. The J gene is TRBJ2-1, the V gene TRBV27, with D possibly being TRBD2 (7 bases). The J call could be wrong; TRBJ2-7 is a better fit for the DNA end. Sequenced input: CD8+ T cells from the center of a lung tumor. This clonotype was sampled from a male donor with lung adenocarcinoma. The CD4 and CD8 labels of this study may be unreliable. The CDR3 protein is CASSLLGGGSEQYF. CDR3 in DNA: TGTGCCAGCAGTTTATTAGGGGGGGGATCCGAGCAGTACTTC.